This T cell receptor beta chain was recovered during a study of T cell responses to AZD1222 COVID-19 vaccine. Some clones are missing from TCRdb's copy, which holds only in-frame ones; the method was immunoSEQ multiplex PCR. Of about 130,000 clones in the sample, roughly 91% were seen once. As to this clone: No antigen is known for it.

The CDR3 consists of 12 residues. Germline V gene sequence: CDR1 MNHEY, CDR2 SVGAGI. Germline trimming cut 6 bases from V and 6 bases from J; bases unmatched to any gene: 5. Whole-study findings and limits: Every sample of the repertoires postdated the peak T cell response. When two AZD1222 doses had been given, Spike-specific TCR breadth and depth rose. Donors were chiefly white British, with a greater number of females, and clonal diversity was perhaps underestimated. Reports indicate that nearly half of spike-specific TCRs are directed at unmutated variant regions.

This sequence was found in an adult who received the AZD1222 COVID-19 vaccine. The gene calls are TRBV6-5 and TRBJ2-7, with 7 bases aligning to TRBD1. Material: peripheral blood, obtained 28 days after the second AZD1222 dose. CDR3 in amino acids: CASSPTGIEQYF. CDR3 bases: TGTGCCAGCAGCCCGACAGGGATCGAGCAGTACTTC.